Each of the 16 T cell receptor beta chains below was sequenced from the same sample in a study of beta chain features in type 1 diabetes. Of the isolated RNA, all was reverse transcribed, and so the sequenced material was expressed TCRB transcripts. TCRdb's copy holds only in-frame clones and misses some; the assay was immunoSEQ multiplex PCR. The data hold about 340,000 clones, with approximately 9.9% observed a single time. Study conclusions and caveats: Among patients with Type 1 diabetes, TCRB CDR3s were moderately but significantly shorter in every one of the four CD4+ subsets.

The antigens of these receptors remain unknown. The specimen was central memory CD4+ T cells from blood. These receptors all stem from a man between 25 and 39 years old with type 1 diabetes.

This clone was counted between two and nine times. DNA of the CDR3: TGTGCCTGGAGTCCCAAACCCCAGGATAGTTATAACTATGGCTACACCTTC. Amino acid sequence: CAWSPKPQDSYNYGYTF. This chain uses TRBV30 with TRBJ1-2; D ambiguous. The CDR3 runs to 17 residues. Germline V gene lookup returns CDR1 GTSNPN and CDR2 SVGIG (reference sequence). Trimming took off 2 bases at V and 1 base at J, with 20 bases between the two ends.

This clone was seen ten or more times. The chain recombines TRBV2 with TRBJ2-1; no reliable D call. This CDR3 spans 12 amino acids. The germline V and J ends were trimmed by 7 bases and 7 bases, with 11 bases remaining between them. Germline V gives CDR1 SNHLY, CDR2 FYNNEI. CDR3 nucleotide sequence: TGTGCCAGCACCTTAACCGGGAATGAGCAGTTCTTC. It codes for CASTLTGNEQFF.

This clone was counted only a few times. V gene TRBV5-1 combines with J gene TRBJ2-1; D unresolved. Germline CDR1 and CDR2: SGHRS and YFSETQ. This CDR3 is built from 15 residues. V was shortened by 0 bases and J by 0 bases, with 7 bases between the two germline ends. CDR3 bases: TGCGCCAGCAGCTTGGCGGCCGCCTCCTACAATGAGCAGTTCTTC. Translated, it gives CASSLAAASYNEQFF.

Only a few counts were recorded for this clone. The V call is TRBV29-1, the J call TRBJ2-7; TRBD1 matches at 10 bases. After removal of 7 bases from V and 5 bases from J, the junction contained 11 bases not matched to a gene. Germline values: CDR1 SQVTM, CDR2 ANQGSEA. The CDR3 has 14 amino acids. CDR3 region: CSGTPGQGFDEQYF. CDR3 coding DNA: TGCAGCGGGACTCCGGGACAGGGGTTTGACGAGCAGTACTTC.

This clone showed up just a few times. The chain links TRBV20-1 to TRBJ2-7, with 10 positions matching TRBD2. The CDR3 extends over 11 amino acids. Germline V gene sequence: CDR1 DFQATT, CDR2 SNEGSKA (reference sequence). J lost 9 bases, V lost 3 bases, and 2 bases had no gene match. CDR3: CSARTSGWQYF. Written as DNA, the CDR3 is TGCAGTGCTAGGACTAGCGGGTGGCAGTACTTC.

Only a few counts were recorded for this clone. CDR3 coding DNA: TGTGCCACCAGCAGAGATAAGGGGGCCCAAGCGGACATTCAGTACTTC. This encodes CATSRDKGAQADIQYF. J is TRBJ2-4 and V is TRBV15, with 7 bases lining up with TRBD1. The CDR3 has 16 residues. Germline CDR1 and CDR2: LNHNV and YYDKDF (reference sequence). V lost 0 bases, J lost 8 bases, and 10 bases stayed unmatched.

The V gene is TRBV19, the J gene TRBJ1-5; D gene uncertain. Germline-derived CDR1 and CDR2 are LNHDA and SQIVND (reference sequence). The CDR3 loop spans 15 amino acids. V shed 3 bases and J shed 0 bases, with 9 bases lying between them. DNA of the CDR3: TGTGCCAGTAGTATCACCGGATTTAGCAATCAGCCCCAGCATTTT. It translates to CASSITGFSNQPQHF. The full variable domain, with the rest looked up from reference TRBV19 and TRBJ1-5, is DGGITQSPKYLFRKEGQNVTLSCEQNLNHDAMYWYRQDPGQGLRLIYYSQIVNDFQKGDIAEGYSVSREKKESFPLTVTSAQKNPTAFYLCASSITGFSNQPQHFGDGTRLSIL.

The chain recombines TRBV28 with TRBJ2-7, with D perhaps TRBD1 (6 bases). CDR1 is MDHEN and CDR2 is SYDVKM in the germline V gene. Trimming took off 4 bases at V and 0 bases at J, with 19 bases between the two ends. The CDR3 is made up of 17 amino acids. In DNA form, the CDR3 reads TGTGCCAGCAGTTCTCTCCTCCGGACAGTAACCTCCTACGAGCAGTACTTC. This translates into CASSSLLRTVTSYEQYF.

The chain carries TRBV5-1 and TRBJ2-3; the D is unclear. The CDR3 covers 14 residues. Germline V CDR1 and CDR2: SGHRS, YFSETQ. V lost 7 bases and J lost 2, with 14 bases in between. The CDR3 reads CASRTYLATDTQYF. The CDR3 bases are TGCGCCAGCCGCACATACCTCGCCACAGATACGCAGTATTTT.

A few counts support this clone. The J gene is TRBJ1-2, the V gene TRBV2, with no clear D. With 7 bases removed from V and 5 bases from J, the gap between germline ends came to 17 bases. The germline gives CDR1 SNHLY, CDR2 FYNNEI. CDR3 length: 14 amino acids. The CDR3 nucleotides read TGTGCCAGCATCCAAAACCCCACGGAGTATGGCTACACCTTC. Its protein is CASIQNPTEYGYTF.

This clone appeared a few times. The chain is built from TRBV6-6 and TRBJ1-2, with TRBD1 matching over 11 bases. The V segment lost 5 bases and the J segment 8 bases; nucleotides outside the gene matches: 7. The CDR3 covers 14 residues. Germline V gene lookup returns CDR1 MNHNY and CDR2 SVGAGI (reference sequence). CDR3 amino acids: CASSDGQGAGGYTF. The CDR3 region has the DNA TGTGCCAGCAGTGACGGACAGGGGGCGGGAGGCTACACCTTC.

The V gene is TRBV4-1, the J gene TRBJ2-1; 9 bases fit TRBD2. The germline gives CDR1 MGHRA, CDR2 YSYEKL. With V trimmed by 4 bases and J by 5 bases, 12 bases remained unmatched. CDR3 size: 17 residues. CDR3 sequence (DNA): TGCGCCAGCAGCCCCGACAGATCTAGCGGGGTCGACAATGAGCAGTTCTTC. Its translation is CASSPDRSSGVDNEQFF.

The chain recombines TRBV6-5 with TRBJ1-2, with a tentative D call TRBD1 (6 bases). Between the trimmed V and J ends, which lost 5 bases and 6 bases, there was a span of 13 bases. The CDR3 length is 13 residues. Germline lookup yields CDR1 MNHEY and CDR2 SVGAGI. The CDR3 DNA follows: TGTGCCAGCAGTCCTGGACAGTTAAATGGCTACACCTTC. It codes for CASSPGQLNGYTF.

CDR3 sequence (DNA): TGTGCCAGCAGCTCGACAGGGGGCGGAGGTAATAACTATGGCTACACCTTC. Translation gives CASSSTGGGGNNYGYTF. The chain links TRBV28 to TRBJ1-2, with 10 bases identical to TRBD1. Germline V gene sequence: CDR1 MDHEN, CDR2 SYDVKM. The V and J ends lost 6 bases and 1 base, in that order; junction bases with no gene match: 11. CDR3 size: 17 residues.

This clone has more than one count but fewer than ten. This chain uses TRBV6-5 with TRBJ1-4, with D unresolved. Trimming shortened V by 0 bases and J by 7 bases, and 9 bases separated the two germline ends. The CDR3 loop spans 14 amino acids. Per the germline V gene, CDR1 is MNHEY and CDR2 is SVGAGI. The CDR3 loop reads CASSYSRTGEKLFF. The CDR3 nucleotides read TGTGCCAGCAGTTACTCCCGGACCGGTGAAAAACTGTTTTTT.

The gene calls are TRBV28 and TRBJ2-4; 7 nucleotides agree with TRBD1. Germline V CDR1 and CDR2: MDHEN, SYDVKM. The CDR3 consists of 15 residues. The J segment lost 2 bases and the V segment lost 8 bases, leaving 9 bases of the junction unmatched. In nucleotides, the CDR3 is TGTGCCAGCCTCCAGTCACAGGGGACCAAAAACATTCAGTACTTC. Protein sequence: CASLQSQGTKNIQYF.